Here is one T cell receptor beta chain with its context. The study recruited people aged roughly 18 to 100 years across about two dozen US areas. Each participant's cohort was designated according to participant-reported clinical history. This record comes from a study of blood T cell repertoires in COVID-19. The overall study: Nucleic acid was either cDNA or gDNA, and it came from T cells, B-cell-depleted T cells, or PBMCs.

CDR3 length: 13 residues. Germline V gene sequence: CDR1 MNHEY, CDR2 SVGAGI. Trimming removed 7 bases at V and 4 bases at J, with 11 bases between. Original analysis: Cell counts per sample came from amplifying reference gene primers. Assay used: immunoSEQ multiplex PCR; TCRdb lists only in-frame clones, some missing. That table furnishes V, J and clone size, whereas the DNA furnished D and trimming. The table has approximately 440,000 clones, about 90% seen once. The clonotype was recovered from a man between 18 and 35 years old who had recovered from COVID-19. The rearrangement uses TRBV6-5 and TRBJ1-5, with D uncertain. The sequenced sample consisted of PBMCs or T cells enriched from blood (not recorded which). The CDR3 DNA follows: TGTGCCAGCACAATCAGTTGGAATCAGCCCCAGCATTTT. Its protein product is CASTISWNQPQHF.